A single T cell receptor beta chain is shown here with its context. An end of the junction differs from the germline gene, which may be a read error. This specimen comes from a study of blood T cell repertoires in COVID-19. Libraries were prepared by immunoSEQ multiplex PCR; TCRdb keeps only in-frame clonotypes and omits some of them. Of 50,000 to 65,000 clones listed, 72% were seen once; the top ten hold roughly 5%. CDR1 SGHAT and CDR2 FQDESV come from the germline V gene (reference sequence). CDR3 length: 15 amino acids. The TCR originated in a woman in her 70s with COVID-19, enrolled during active disease. Input material: peripheral blood. This chain joins TRBV11-1 and TRBJ2-4; 11 bases agree with TRBD2. The CDR3 sequence is CASSLAGGPKNIQYF. Written as DNA, the CDR3 is TGTGCCAGCAGTTTAGCGGGGGGGCCGAAAAACATTCAGTACTTC.